The 26 T cell receptor beta chains reported below all come from one sample, sequenced in a study of T cells after yellow fever vaccination. MiXCR, run by TCRdb on the 5' RACE reads, gives a single entry per CDR3 protein. The sample gives 620,000 or so distinct CDR3 sequences, more than 9% of which show up once; approximately 15% is in the top ten. The specimen was PBMCs, collected on the day of the yellow fever booster vaccination. All receptors come from a man between 25 and 39 years old who received the YFV17D yellow fever vaccine.

The J gene is TRBJ1-5, the V gene TRBV6-5, with D unclear. The CDR3 consists of 14 residues. Trimming pared 0 bases from V and 4 bases from J, leaving 7 bases between. The germline gives CDR1 MNHEY, CDR2 SVGAGI. CDR3 sequence: CASSYSGGNQPQHF. The CDR3 DNA sequence: TGTGCCAGCAGTTACTCGGGTGGGAATCAGCCCCAGCATTTT.

This rearrangement joins TRBV19 to TRBJ2-1; 13 bases align to TRBD2. V shed 1 base and J 0 bases; nucleotides not matched to a gene: 3. The CDR3 loop spans 18 amino acids. CDR1 and CDR2 (germline): LNHDA, SQIVND (reference sequence). CDR3 sequence: CASSIGTSGSFSYNEQFF. CDR3 nucleotides: TGTGCCAGTAGTATAGGGACTAGCGGGAGTTTCTCCTACAATGAGCAGTTCTTC. Supplemented by reference TRBV19 and TRBJ2-1, the full variable domain reads DGGITQSPKYLFRKEGQNVTLSCEQNLNHDAMYWYRQDPGQGLRLIYYSQIVNDFQKGDIAEGYSVSREKKESFPLTVTSAQKNPTAFYLCASSIGTSGSFSYNEQFFGPGTRLTVL.

This clonotype was observed a few times. V gene TRBV27 combines with J gene TRBJ2-6, with TRBD1 matching over 10 bases. Trimming took 8 bases from V and 12 from J; bases not matched to a gene: 7. Germline V gives CDR1 MNHEY, CDR2 SMNVEV (reference sequence). This CDR3 has 13 residues. The CDR3 nucleotides are TGTGCCAGCTCGGGGACAGGGGCCGGCGTCCTGACTTTC. This translates into CASSGTGAGVLTF.

This clonotype has at least ten counts. The chain recombines TRBV20-1 with TRBJ2-1, with D possibly TRBD2 on 6 matching bases. The CDR3 runs to 11 residues. Trimming took 5 bases from V and 5 from J, leaving 7 bases between them. CDR1 and CDR2 (germline): DFQATT, SNEGSKA (reference sequence). DNA of the CDR3: TGCAGTGCTCGACTAGACAATGAGCAGTTCTTC. Amino acid sequence: CSARLDNEQFF.

In this sample, this clonotype turned up a few times. This rearrangement joins TRBV29-1 to TRBJ2-1, with 9 bases fitting TRBD2. The CDR3 has 15 residues. Germline values: CDR1 SQVTM, CDR2 ANQGSEA. V trimming: 4 bases; J trimming: 6 bases; junction bases outside the gene matches: 10. The CDR3 DNA follows: TGCAGCGTTGTCATTTTAGCGGGAGTCTTCAATGAGCAGTTCTTC. Its protein is CSVVILAGVFNEQFF.

The gene calls are TRBV5-1 and TRBJ2-1, with D unresolved. Germline loops: CDR1 SGHRS, CDR2 YFSETQ. This CDR3 region has 14 residues. Trimming removed 1 base at V and 8 bases at J, with 13 bases between. The CDR3 DNA reads as TGCGCCAGCAGCTTGAACGGAGTTGGGTATGAGCAGTTCTTC. Amino acid sequence: CASSLNGVGYEQFF. Full variable domain (remainder filled in from reference TRBV5-1 and TRBJ2-1): KAGVTQTPRYLIKTRGQQVTLSCSPISGHRSVSWYQQTPGQGLQFLFEYFSETQRNKGNFPGRFSGRQFSNSRSEMNVSTLELGDSALYLCASSLNGVGYEQFFGPGTRLTVL.

There are a few counts of this clonotype. This chain uses TRBV20-1 with TRBJ2-3; D is uncertain. Between the trimmed V and J ends, which lost 5 bases and 2 bases, there was a span of 8 bases. The germline CDR1 and CDR2 sequences are DFQATT and SNEGSKA (reference sequence). The CDR3 spans 12 residues. The CDR3 loop is CSAPAVTDTQYF. DNA of the CDR3: TGCAGTGCTCCCGCGGTCACAGATACGCAGTATTTT.

The rearrangement uses TRBV20-1 and TRBJ2-1; TRBD2 aligns across 11 bases. The CDR3 contains 14 residues. V was clipped by 4 bases and J by 3 bases; unmatched bases: 2. Germline CDR1 is DFQATT and CDR2 is SNEGSKA (reference sequence). The CDR3 region is CSATTSGIYNEQFF. CDR3 sequence (DNA): TGCAGTGCTACGACTAGCGGGATCTACAATGAGCAGTTCTTC.

This clonotype was observed at least ten times. The genes are TRBV3-1 and TRBJ2-3; 11 bases line up with TRBD2. The CDR3 is 14 residues long. V gave up 5 bases and J gave up 4 bases; unmatched junction bases: 2. The germline V gene encodes CDR1 LGHDT and CDR2 YNNKEL (reference sequence). CDR3 sequence reads: CASSWGLAADTQYF. CDR3 sequence (DNA): TGTGCCAGCAGCTGGGGACTAGCGGCAGATACGCAGTATTTT.

This clonotype has just a few counts. This chain connects TRBV6-4 to TRBJ2-1, with D perhaps TRBD2 (5 bases). V was trimmed by 3 bases and J by 0 bases, leaving 9 bases between them. This CDR3 has 15 amino acids. Germline CDR1 and CDR2: MRHNA and SNTAGT. The CDR3 nucleotides are TGTGCCAGCAGTGAATCGGGGAGCTCCTACAATGAGCAGTTCTTC. Its translation is CASSESGSSYNEQFF.

The sample holds many counts of this clonotype. This sequence joins TRBV7-2 and TRBJ2-1; 9 bases line up with TRBD2. The V gene end was trimmed by 5 bases and the J gene end by 8 bases; junction bases not matched to a gene: 10. Germline loops: CDR1 SGHTA, CDR2 FQGNSA. This CDR3 contains 15 residues. CDR3 nucleotide sequence: TGTGCCAGCAGCCGACTTCGCGGGAGGGAGGATGAGCAGTTCTTC. It is translated as CASSRLRGREDEQFF.

This clonotype was detected a few times. V usage is TRBV2 and J usage is TRBJ2-7; D uncertain. This CDR3 spans 14 amino acids. Germline V gene sequence: CDR1 SNHLY, CDR2 FYNNEI. Trimming took 5 bases from V and 5 from J, leaving 16 bases between them. DNA for the CDR3: TGTGCCAGCAGTACCTTTGGGGTGGTTAACGAGCAGTACTTC. Residues: CASSTFGVVNEQYF.

In its sample, this clonotype was seen a few times. The chain joins TRBV7-8 to TRBJ2-7; 11 bases match TRBD1. This CDR3 region has 17 residues. V lost 4 bases, J lost 4 bases, and 12 bases stayed unmatched. The germline V gene has CDR1 SGHVS and CDR2 FQNEAQ. CDR3 protein: CASSSRRTGGVLYEQYF. In nucleotides, the CDR3 is TGTGCCAGCAGCTCGCGGCGGACAGGGGGCGTCTTGTACGAGCAGTACTTC. Variable domain in full (rest from reference TRBV7-8 and TRBJ2-7): GAGVSQSPRYKVAKRGQDVALRCDPISGHVSLFWYQQALGQGPEFLTYFQNEAQLDKSGLPSDRFFAERPEGSVSTLKIQRTQQEDSAVYLCASSSRRTGGVLYEQYFGPGTRLTVT.

This clonotype was observed a few times. The CDR3 DNA sequence: TGTGCCAGCAGCCCCCGAGCCCCCAACACCGGGGAGCTGTTTTTT. Its protein is CASSPRAPNTGELFF. The V call is TRBV7-6, the J call TRBJ2-2; no reliable D call. The V end was cut by 5 bases, the J end by 2 bases, with 12 bases between. The CDR3 totals 15 residues. Germline loops: CDR1 SGHVS, CDR2 FNYEAQ.

This clonotype has only a few counts. The V gene is TRBV18, the J gene TRBJ1-5, with D uncertain. Trimming shortened V by 5 bases and J by 4 bases, and 12 bases separated the two germline ends. This CDR3 comprises 14 residues. Germline V gives CDR1 KGHSH, CDR2 LQKENI. The CDR3: CASSGETGNQPQHF. DNA of the CDR3: TGTGCCAGCTCAGGGGAGACGGGTAATCAGCCCCAGCATTTT.

At least ten counts were recorded for this clonotype. V usage is TRBV6-2 or TRBV6-3 and J usage is TRBJ2-2; 9 bases map to TRBD1. The germline gives CDR1 MNHEY, CDR2 SVGEGT. V shed 6 bases, J shed 2 bases, and the junction held 4 bases outside the gene matches. The CDR3 totals 15 residues. CDR3 bases: TGTGCCAGCAGACCGGGACAGGGAAACACCGGGGAGCTGTTTTTT. It specifies CASRPGQGNTGELFF.

The chain combines TRBV2 with TRBJ2-1, with 8 bases that match TRBD2. The J segment lost 1 base and the V segment lost 6 bases, leaving 14 bases of the junction unmatched. Germline CDR1 SNHLY, CDR2 FYNNEI. The CDR3 has 18 amino acids. For the CDR3, the DNA is TGTGCCAGCAGGGAAAGCGTGGGACTAGGATCGTCCTACAATGAGCAGTTCTTC. Its protein product is CASRESVGLGSSYNEQFF.

In DNA, the CDR3 is TGTGCCAGCAGCTTACCCGAAGCGGGAGGAGGGGAGCAGTACTTC. Protein product: CASSLPEAGGGEQYF. V gene TRBV7-9 combines with J gene TRBJ2-7, with 9 bases fitting TRBD2. The CDR3 totals 15 residues. Germline V CDR1 and CDR2: SEHNR, FQNEAQ (reference sequence). The ends lost 2 bases at V and 7 bases at J; junction bases unmatched: 9. The full variable domain, rest sourced from reference TRBV7-9 and TRBJ2-7, is DTGVSQNPRHKITKRGQNVTFRCDPISEHNRLYWYRQTLGQGPEFLTYFQNEAQLEKSRLLSDRFSAERPKGSFSTLEIQRTEQGDSAMYLCASSLPEAGGGEQYFGPGTRLTVT.

This clonotype was observed at least ten times. The V and J genes are TRBV6-1 and TRBJ2-1; tentatively, D is TRBD2 (7 bases). The germline V gene encodes CDR1 MNHNS and CDR2 SASEGT. This CDR3 has 15 amino acids. Trimming pared 7 bases from V and 4 bases from J, leaving 17 bases between. CDR3 loop: CASTEGGGAYNEQFF. CDR3 DNA sequence: TGTGCCAGCACCGAAGGGGGGGGGGCTTACAATGAGCAGTTCTTC.

This chain joins TRBV11-2 and TRBJ2-2; 8 bases are a match to TRBD2. CDR1 is SGHAT and CDR2 is FQNNGV in the germline V gene. V trimming: 5 bases; J trimming: 0 bases; junction bases outside the gene matches: 8. This CDR3 spans 17 amino acids. This CDR3 is CASSAPGGTTNTGELFF. The CDR3 DNA reads as TGTGCCAGCAGCGCCCCGGGGGGGACTACGAACACCGGGGAGCTGTTTTTT.

This clonotype has only a few counts. The CDR3 nucleotides read TGTGCCAGCAGTTTTGAGGGGGTGGCTGGGGCCAACGTCCTGACTTTC. Amino acid sequence: CASSFEGVAGANVLTF. The V and J genes are TRBV12-3 or TRBV12-4 and TRBJ2-6, with a weak D call TRBD1 (6 bases). The CDR3 is made up of 16 amino acids. Trimming took off 3 bases at V and 2 bases at J, with 11 bases between the two ends.

V usage is TRBV14 and J usage is TRBJ2-3; 8 positions agree with TRBD2. This CDR3 contains 17 residues. With V trimmed by 3 bases and J by 4 bases, 12 bases remained unmatched. The germline V gene encodes CDR1 SGHDN and CDR2 FVKESK. CDR3 protein: CASSHLSGRPMSDTQYF. Written as DNA, the CDR3 is TGTGCCAGCAGCCATCTGAGCGGGAGACCCATGTCAGATACGCAGTATTTT. Drawing the rest from reference TRBV14 and TRBJ2-3, the complete variable domain is EAGVTQFPSHSVIEKGQTVTLRCDPISGHDNLYWYRRVMGKEIKFLLHFVKESKQDESGMPNNRFLAERTGGTYSTLKVQPAELEDSGVYFCASSHLSGRPMSDTQYFGPGTRLTVL.

This clonotype was detected many times. The rearrangement joins TRBV20-1 to TRBJ2-1, with 7 bases lining up with TRBD2. Germline lookup yields CDR1 DFQATT and CDR2 SNEGSKA (reference sequence). The CDR3 covers 14 residues. Trimming removed 1 base from V and 7 bases from J; junction bases left unmatched: 7. The CDR3 bases are TGCAGTGCTAGAGGAGGACTAGGCGGGAATGAGCAGTTCTTC. Translated, it gives CSARGGLGGNEQFF.

The J gene is TRBJ2-3, the V gene TRBV19; 7 bases map to TRBD1. There are 16 residues in the CDR3. CDR1 LNHDA and CDR2 SQIVND come from the germline V gene (reference sequence). With 8 bases clipped from V and 4 bases from J, the junction kept 15 bases outside the gene matches. In DNA, the CDR3 is TGTGCCAGTCTCTCGACGGACAGGATCAGCCCAGATACGCAGTATTTT. The encoded protein is CASLSTDRISPDTQYF.

This sequence joins TRBV9 and TRBJ2-7; 8 bases align to TRBD2. This CDR3 has 16 residues. Per germline, CDR1 SGDLS and CDR2 YYNGEE. The V and J ends lost 3 bases and 3 bases, in that order; junction bases with no gene match: 11. CDR3 coding DNA: TGTGCCAGCAGCGCGAGCCGGACTAGCTCACACTACGAGCAGTACTTC. Translated, it gives CASSASRTSSHYEQYF.

This clonotype was counted a few times. CDR3 amino acids: CASWVGTEAFF. CDR3 bases: TGTGCCAGCTGGGTTGGGACTGAAGCTTTCTTT. The chain combines TRBV12-3 or TRBV12-4 with TRBJ1-1; unclear D gene. Trimming cost V 8 bases and J 5 bases, with 9 bases left between them. This CDR3 is built from 11 residues.